The rows below give T cell receptor beta chains drawn from one sample of a study of siplizumab effects on memory and regulatory T cells. The data were produced by immunoSEQ multiplex PCR, yet TCRdb's version contains in-frame clones alone and is incomplete. Of around 95,000 clones in the sample, approximately 91% were seen once. The sample was CD4+ T cells sorted from blood. The receptors derive from a human donor in good health. Both conserved end residues are part of each CDR3. The D gene is left open where the match is weak. The size field is filled for only some rows; it gives once, few, many or a size class.

J: TRBJ1-4; V: TRBV18; D: NA; size: NA; DNA: TGTGCCAGCTCACCACCGGGCTTCACCAATGAAAAACTGTTTTTT; CDR3: CASSPPGFTNEKLFF
J: TRBJ1-1; V: TRBV10-3; D: TRBD1; size: NA; DNA: TGTGCCATCAGTGGGTCGACAGGGGCGGACGTCATGAACACTGAAGCTTTCTTT; CDR3: CAISGSTGADVMNTEAFF
J: TRBJ1-2; V: TRBV2; D: NA; size: NA; DNA: TGTGCCAGCGGGTCAGTTCAGTACACCTTC; CDR3: CASGSVQYTF
J: TRBJ1-1; V: TRBV11-1; D: NA; size: NA; DNA: TGTGCCAGCAGCTGGGGAAAGAACACTGAAGCTTTCTTT; CDR3: CASSWGKNTEAFF
J: TRBJ2-6; V: TRBV28; D: NA; size: once; DNA: TGTGCCAGCAGACCCAATCCCGGGGCCAACGTCCTGACTTTC; CDR3: CASRPNPGANVLTF
J: TRBJ2-5; V: TRBV5-1; D: TRBD2; size: NA; DNA: TGCGCCAGCGGGGAGGGAGCAGGGAGAGGAGAGACCCAGTACTTC; CDR3: CASGEGAGRGETQYF
J: TRBJ1-6; V: TRBV7-3; D: TRBD1; size: NA; DNA: TGTGCCAGCAGCACAGGGGATACCCCCCTCCACTTT; CDR3: CASSTGDTPLHF
J: TRBJ1-1; V: TRBV2; D: NA; size: NA; DNA: TGTGCCAGCTACCGGACAGAGAGAATGAACACTGAAGCTTTCTTT; CDR3: CASYRTERMNTEAFF
J: TRBJ2-2; V: TRBV27; D: NA; size: NA; DNA: TGTGCCAGCAGTTTAAGGGACACCGGGGAGCTGTTTTTT; CDR3: CASSLRDTGELFF
J: TRBJ1-2; V: TRBV6-5; D: NA; size: few; DNA: TGTGCCAGCAGTTACGGGCAGAGTATCAATGCCTATGGCTACACCTTC; CDR3: CASSYGQSINAYGYTF
J: TRBJ2-1; V: TRBV4-1; D: TRBD2; size: once; DNA: TGCGCCAGCAGCCAGTCACTAGCGGGGGGGCCTTACAATGAGCAGTTCTTC; CDR3: CASSQSLAGGPYNEQFF
J: TRBJ2-1; V: TRBV21-1; D: NA; size: once; DNA: TGTGCCAGCAGCAATGGGAGGAGCGGGGGGGCTTCTGAGCAGTTCTTC; CDR3: CASSNGRSGGASEQFF
J: TRBJ2-3; V: TRBV19; D: NA; size: NA; DNA: TGTGCCAGTAGTCGGCCCAGCGGGTTTAGGGAAGATACGCAGTATTTT; CDR3: CASSRPSGFREDTQYF
J: TRBJ2-3; V: TRBV4-1; D: TRBD1; size: NA; DNA: TGCGCCAGCAGCCAATTGATGGGGACAGGGGGGAGTACGCAGTATTTT; CDR3: CASSQLMGTGGSTQYF
J: TRBJ2-1; V: TRBV6-1; D: TRBD1; size: NA; DNA: TGTGCCAGCAGCCGCACAGGGGAAGAGCAGTTCTTC; CDR3: CASSRTGEEQFF
J: TRBJ1-6; V: TRBV30; D: TRBD1; size: NA; DNA: TGTGCCTGGAGTGGAACCGGACAGGGGAGGGCCTATAATTCACCCCTCCACTTT; CDR3: CAWSGTGQGRAYNSPLHF
J: TRBJ2-7; V: TRBV7-3; D: NA; size: NA; DNA: TGTGCCAGCAGCCCATCTGGGGGGACTTCCTACGAGCAGTACTTC; CDR3: CASSPSGGTSYEQYF
J: TRBJ2-2; V: TRBV27; D: NA; size: NA; DNA: TGTGCCAGCAGTTCGGGACGGGAGAACACCGGGGAGCTGTTTTTT; CDR3: CASSSGRENTGELFF